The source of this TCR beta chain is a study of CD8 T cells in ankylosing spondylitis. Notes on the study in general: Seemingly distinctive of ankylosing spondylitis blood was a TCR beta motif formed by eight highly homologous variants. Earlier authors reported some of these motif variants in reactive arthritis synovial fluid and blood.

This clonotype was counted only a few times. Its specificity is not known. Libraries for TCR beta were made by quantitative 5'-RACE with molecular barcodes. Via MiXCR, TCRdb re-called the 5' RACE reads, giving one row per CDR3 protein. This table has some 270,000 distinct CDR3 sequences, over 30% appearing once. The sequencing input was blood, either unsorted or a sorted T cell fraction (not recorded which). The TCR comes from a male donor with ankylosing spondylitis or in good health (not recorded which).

This CDR3 is CSASVGTSLHEQYF. Here the CDR3 DNA reads TGCAGTGCTAGTGTCGGGACTAGTCTCCACGAGCAGTACTTC. This sequence joins TRBV20-1 and TRBJ2-7, with TRBD2 identical over 8 bases. CDR1 DFQATT and CDR2 SNEGSKA come from the germline V gene (reference sequence). V was pared by 3 bases and J by 5 bases, with 9 bases of the junction left unmatched. This CDR3 is 14 amino acids long.